The rows below give T cell receptor beta chains drawn from one sample of a study of Ad26.COV2.S vaccination and SARS-CoV-2 variants. The table came from immunoSEQ multiplex PCR; TCRdb's copy has only in-frame clones and leaves some out. The sample includes 300,000 to 450,000 clones, roughly 81% of them seen just once. The specimen was peripheral blood, collected in a trial of Ad26.COV2.S vaccine versus placebo. These receptors were taken from a person between 18 and 60 years old who received the Ad26.COV2.S COVID-19 vaccine or a placebo. Both conserved end residues are part of each CDR3. Each record gives: D gene, J gene, clone size, V gene, CDR3 DNA, CDR3 protein. A D gene is named only where the DNA matches it firmly. A clone size is listed for some rows: how often the clone was seen (once, few, many), or a class if it is expanded.

TRBD1	TRBJ2-2	.	TRBV11-2	TGTGCCAGCAGCTTAGATACAGGGGTCCTTAACACCGGGGAGCTGTTTTTT	CASSLDTGVLNTGELFF
.	TRBJ1-5	.	TRBV10-2	TGCGCCAGCAGTGGGTTGGGCAGGGGTAATCAGCCCCAGCATTTT	CASSGLGRGNQPQHF
.	TRBJ2-3	.	TRBV4-1	TGCGCCAGCAGCCAAGATACGGGGACAGATACGCAGTATTTT	CASSQDTGTDTQYF
.	TRBJ1-1	.	TRBV9	TGTGCCAGCAGCGTAGTTCAGGGGAGGGTTGAAGCTTTCTTT	CASSVVQGRVEAFF
.	TRBJ2-3	.	TRBV5-1	TGCGCCAGCAGCTCGATGGGACTGGAAACAGATACGCAGTATTTT	CASSSMGLETDTQYF
TRBD2	TRBJ2-1	.	TRBV20-1	TGCAGTGCTAGTCCCCGGACTAGTAATGAGCAGTTCTTC	CSASPRTSNEQFF
TRBD2	TRBJ2-2	.	TRBV7-2	TGTGCCAGCAGCTTAGGGGAGGGCACCGGGGAGCTGTTTTTT	CASSLGEGTGELFF
.	TRBJ1-4	few	TRBV15	TGTGCCACCAGCAGAGTCACGGCAGGGAAAGAAAAACTGTTTTTT	CATSRVTAGKEKLFF
.	TRBJ2-7	.	TRBV28	TGTGCCAGCAGTTTACGGGCTCCTGCCTACGAGCAGTACTTC	CASSLRAPAYEQYF
TRBD1	TRBJ1-4	.	TRBV2	TGTGCCAGCAACGGACAGGGGGCGCAGTCTAATGAAAAACTGTTTTTT	CASNGQGAQSNEKLFF
TRBD1	TRBJ1-2	.	TRBV6-5	TGTGCCAGCAACACCAAACAGGGGAACTATGGCTACACCTTC	CASNTKQGNYGYTF
TRBD1	TRBJ2-7	.	TRBV5-1	TGCGCCAGCAGCTTGATAACAGGGGAAGAGCAGTACTTC	CASSLITGEEQYF
.	TRBJ1-1	.	TRBV7-8	TGTGCCAGCAGCCCATCCAGGGACACTGAAGCTTTCTTT	CASSPSRDTEAFF
TRBD1	TRBJ1-4	.	TRBV13	TGTGCCAGCAGCTTACGACAGGGAGTTGAAAAACTGTTTTTT	CASSLRQGVEKLFF
TRBD2	TRBJ2-3	.	TRBV5-5	TGTGCCAGCAGCCTAGCGGGGGCCCCGGGCACAGATACGCAGTATTTT	CASSLAGAPGTDTQYF
.	TRBJ2-7	.	TRBV5-4	TGTGCCAGCAGCTTGGGGCAGGGGAGCGAGCAGTACTTC	CASSLGQGSEQYF
.	TRBJ1-1	.	TRBV20-1	TGCAGTGCTTACAAGAACACTGAAGCTTTCTTT	CSAYKNTEAFF
TRBD1	TRBJ2-7	.	TRBV10-3	TGTGCCATCAGTCCGACAGGGGGCAAAGACGAGCAGTACTTC	CAISPTGGKDEQYF
.	TRBJ1-3	many	TRBV18	TGTGCCAGCTCACCACCCTCGGGGATCTCTGGAAACACCATATATTTT	CASSPPSGISGNTIYF
.	TRBJ2-5	.	TRBV5-1	TGCGCCAGCAGCTCGGGACTCCCCCAAGAGACCCAGTACTTC	CASSSGLPQETQYF
.	TRBJ2-7	.	TRBV5-4	TGTGCCAGCAGCTTGGAGGCGACAACCTACGAGCAGTACTTC	CASSLEATTYEQYF
.	TRBJ2-7	.	TRBV5-1	TGCGCCAGCAGCGCCGGGGGCTCCTACGAGCAGTACTTC	CASSAGGSYEQYF
TRBD1	TRBJ2-1	.	TRBV25-1	TGTGCCAGCAGTGATGGTCTGGGGACAGGGTCCTACAATGAGCAGTTCTTC	CASSDGLGTGSYNEQFF
.	TRBJ1-2	.	TRBV18	TGTGCCAGCTCACGTAGGGGGGATATCTATGGCTACACCTTC	CASSRRGDIYGYTF
TRBD2	TRBJ2-7	.	TRBV7-6	TGTGCCAGCAGCTTAGCGTTCAGCGGGAGTTCCTACGAGCAGTACTTC	CASSLAFSGSSYEQYF
TRBD1	TRBJ2-7	.	TRBV7-8	TGTGCCAGCAGCCTAAACAAACCGACAGGGGCCACTCCGACAAGATACGAGCAGTACTTC	CASSLNKPTGATPTRYEQYF
TRBD2	TRBJ2-7	.	TRBV20-1	TGCAGTGCTAGTGTCCCAACTAGCGGAACCTACGAGCAGTACTTC	CSASVPTSGTYEQYF
.	TRBJ1-1	.	TRBV12-3/TRBV12-4	TGTGCCAGCGCGTTAGGGCTATCTCCTGAAGCTTTCTTT	CASALGLSPEAFF
.	TRBJ2-7	.	TRBV3-1/TRBV3-2	TGTGCCAGCAGCCAAACCCAGTACGGCGAGCAGTACTTC	CASSQTQYGEQYF